This T cell receptor (beta chain) was captured by sequencing in a study of CD8 T cells in Susac syndrome. This clonotype was observed a few times. After extraction with the RNeasy kit, about 0.45 to 1 ug of the RNA was reverse transcribed using random hexamers. The amplification used immunoSEQ multiplex PCR on TCR beta CDR3; it spanned 54 Vbeta and 13 Jbeta. In TCRdb, the immunoSEQ multiplex PCR reads were re-called with MiXCR into one record per CDR3 protein. This table holds hundreds of thousands of distinct CDR3 sequences, over 85% found once. Through negative isolation, CD4+ and CD8+ T cells were obtained, while TEMRA cells were enriched using FACS. V lost 3 bases, J lost 4 bases, and 9 bases lay in between. The CDR3 is 13 residues long. Germline V CDR1 and CDR2: PRHDT, FYEKMQ (reference sequence).

The V and J genes are TRBV13 and TRBJ1-1; the D is unclear. The clonotype was recovered from a human donor with multiple sclerosis. Material for sequencing was CD4+ T cells from PBMCs. CDR3 DNA: TGTGCCAGCAGCTTTGTAGGGAGCACTGAAGCTTTCTTT. Its translation: CASSFVGSTEAFF. The whole variable domain, remainder taken from reference TRBV13 and TRBJ1-1, is AAGVIQSPRHLIKEKRETATLKCYPIPRHDTVYWYQQGPGQDPQFLISFYEKMQSDKGSIPDRFSAQQFSDYHSELNMSSLELGDSALYFCASSFVGSTEAFFGQGTRLTVV.